A single sample gave rise to the 4 T cell receptor beta chains below, sequenced in a study of blood T cell repertoires in COVID-19. Assay: immunoSEQ multiplex PCR; the TCRdb copy retains only in-frame clones and omits some. Seen here are about 130,000 clones, roughly 90% observed once, and the top ten hold roughly 18%. Sequences were obtained from peripheral blood. These receptors were collected from a man over 45 with active or convalescent COVID-19.

The count of this clone is one. V is TRBV5-1 and J is TRBJ1-1, with no clear D. CDR1 SGHRS and CDR2 YFSETQ come from the germline V gene. This CDR3 contains 13 residues. The V end lost 2 bases, the J end lost 2 bases, and 7 bases lay between the germline ends. CDR3 sequence: CASSFTVNTEAFF. CDR3 bases: TGCGCCAGCAGCTTTACAGTAAACACTGAAGCTTTCTTT.

The chain employs TRBV20-1 and TRBJ1-2; 9 bases match TRBD1. With 3 bases clipped from V and 3 bases from J, the junction kept 8 bases outside the gene matches. The CDR3 totals 15 residues. Per germline, CDR1 DFQATT and CDR2 SNEGSKA (reference sequence). The CDR3 bases are TGCAGTGCTAGTAGACAGGGGGTTTCGGACTATGGCTACACCTTC. Translated: CSASRQGVSDYGYTF.

The chain couples TRBV28 to TRBJ1-3; the D is unclear. Trimming removed 2 bases at V and 0 bases at J, with 8 bases between. The CDR3 has 15 residues. Germline CDR1 MDHEN, CDR2 SYDVKM. CDR3 in amino acids: CASSLLTYSGNTIYF. The CDR3 region has the DNA TGTGCCAGCAGTTTACTCACCTACTCTGGAAACACCATATATTTT.

The rearrangement links TRBV9 to TRBJ2-1; D might be TRBD2 (6 bases). The CDR3 has 15 residues. CDR1 is SGDLS, CDR2 YYNGEE, per germline. The V end was cut by 0 bases, the J end by 2 bases, with 9 bases between. CDR3 nucleotides: TGTGCCAGCAGCGTAGATGGGGGGACCTACAATGAGCAGTTCTTC. Translating it yields CASSVDGGTYNEQFF. Filled out from reference TRBV9 and TRBJ2-1, the complete variable domain reads DSGVTQTPKHLITATGQRVTLRCSPRSGDLSVYWYQQSLDQGLQFLIQYYNGEERAKGNILERFSAQQFPDLHSELNLSSLELGDSALYFCASSVDGGTYNEQFFGPGTRLTVL.